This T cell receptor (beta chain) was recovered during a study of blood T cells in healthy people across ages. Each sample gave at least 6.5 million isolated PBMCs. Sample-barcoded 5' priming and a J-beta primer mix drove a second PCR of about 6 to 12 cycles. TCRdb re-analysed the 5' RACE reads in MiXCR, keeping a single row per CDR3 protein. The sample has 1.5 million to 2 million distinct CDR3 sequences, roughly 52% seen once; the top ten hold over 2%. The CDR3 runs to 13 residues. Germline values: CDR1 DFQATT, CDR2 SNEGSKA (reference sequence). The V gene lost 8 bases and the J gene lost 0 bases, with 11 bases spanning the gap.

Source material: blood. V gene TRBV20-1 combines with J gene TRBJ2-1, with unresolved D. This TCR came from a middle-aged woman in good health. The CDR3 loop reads CSSSTSSYNEQFF. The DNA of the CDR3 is TGCAGTTCATCTACCAGCTCCTACAATGAGCAGTTCTTC.